One sample yielded the 2 T cell receptor beta chains listed below, sequenced in a study of graft-versus-host responses after intestinal transplantation. TCRdb's table, derived via immunoSEQ multiplex PCR, lists solely in-frame clones and lacks some. The sample comprises 25,000 to 30,000 clones, over 85% of which are singletons, and around 0.82% rests with the top ten. Sample: PBMCs, taken around 29 days after intestinal transplant. These receptor sequences come from a human patient who received an intestinal transplant, so some T cells may come from the graft donor.

The genes are TRBV5-8 and TRBJ1-1; no definite D call. Trimming took 0 bases from V and 10 from J, leaving 16 bases between them. CDR3 length equals 14 residues. CDR1 is SGHTS and CDR2 is YDEGEE in the germline V gene. The CDR3 protein is CASSLVRLLSGAFF. In nucleotides, the CDR3 is TGTGCCAGCAGCTTGGTAAGACTCCTGTCCGGAGCTTTCTTT.

The chain uses TRBV28 and TRBJ2-7, with 8 nucleotides matching TRBD1. Germline loops: CDR1 MDHEN, CDR2 SYDVKM. V lost 7 bases, J lost 2 bases, and 1 base stayed unmatched. The CDR3 covers 12 residues. CDR3 region: CASNRGAYEQYF. For the CDR3, the DNA is TGTGCCAGCAACAGGGGGGCCTACGAGCAGTACTTC.